The entry below describes one T cell receptor (beta chain). No antigen is known for it. Sequenced material consisted of expressed TCRB transcripts (all of the isolated RNA was reverse transcribed). Generated by immunoSEQ multiplex PCR, the TCRdb table keeps only in-frame clones and is missing some. The sample has 200,000 to 250,000 clones, under 13% seen once. Trimming stripped 0 bases from V and 5 bases from J, with 7 bases between. Germline V gives CDR1 MNHEY, CDR2 SVGAGI. The CDR3 has 13 residues. It was via CD45RO/CCR7/CD25/CD127/CD95/CD27 that CD4+ naive, central memory, regulatory and stem cell-like memory cells were sorted. The sample comes from a study of beta chain features in type 1 diabetes. As for the study in general: Healthy donors resembled patients in age, gender and cell yields. Notes on the study in general: Patients showed naive, central memory and Treg TCRB repertoires that appeared more similar than those of healthy donors.

The TCR comes from a man aged 18 to 30 in good health. This sequence joins TRBV6-5 and TRBJ2-5; D gene ambiguous. What was sequenced was central memory CD4+ T cells from blood. This chain's CDR3 is CASSYSGKETQYF. The DNA of the CDR3 is TGTGCCAGCAGTTACTCAGGGAAGGAGACCCAGTACTTC.